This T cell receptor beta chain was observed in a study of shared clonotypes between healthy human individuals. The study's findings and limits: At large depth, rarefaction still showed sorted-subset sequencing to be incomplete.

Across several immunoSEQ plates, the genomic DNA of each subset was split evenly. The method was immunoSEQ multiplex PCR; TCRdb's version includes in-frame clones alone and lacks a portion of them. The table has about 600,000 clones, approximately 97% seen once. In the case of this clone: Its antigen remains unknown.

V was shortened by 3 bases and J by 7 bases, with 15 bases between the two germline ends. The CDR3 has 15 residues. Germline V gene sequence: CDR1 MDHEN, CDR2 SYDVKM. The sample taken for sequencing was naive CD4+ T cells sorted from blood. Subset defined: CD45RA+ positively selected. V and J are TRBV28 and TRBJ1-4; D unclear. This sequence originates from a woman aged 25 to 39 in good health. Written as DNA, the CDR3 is TGTGCCAGCAGTTTGCTCAGTCCTTATAGTGAAAAACTGTTTTTT. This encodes CASSLLSPYSEKLFF.